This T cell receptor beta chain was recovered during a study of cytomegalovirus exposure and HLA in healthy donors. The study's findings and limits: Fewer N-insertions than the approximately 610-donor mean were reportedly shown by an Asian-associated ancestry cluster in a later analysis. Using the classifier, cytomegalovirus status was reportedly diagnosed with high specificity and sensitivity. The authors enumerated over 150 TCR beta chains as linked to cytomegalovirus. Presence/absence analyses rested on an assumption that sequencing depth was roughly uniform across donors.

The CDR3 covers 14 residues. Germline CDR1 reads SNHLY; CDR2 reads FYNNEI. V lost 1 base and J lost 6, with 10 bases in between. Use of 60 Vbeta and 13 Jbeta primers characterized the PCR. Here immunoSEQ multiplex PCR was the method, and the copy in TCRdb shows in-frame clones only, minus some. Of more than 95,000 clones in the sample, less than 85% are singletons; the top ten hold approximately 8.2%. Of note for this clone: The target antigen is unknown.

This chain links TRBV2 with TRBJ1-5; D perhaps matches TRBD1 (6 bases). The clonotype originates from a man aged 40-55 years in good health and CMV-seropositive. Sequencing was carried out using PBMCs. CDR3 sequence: CASSEGTVVQPQHF. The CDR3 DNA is TGTGCCAGCAGTGAAGGGACAGTGGTTCAGCCCCAGCATTTT.